Below are 14 T cell receptor beta chains sequenced from a single sample in a study of T cell repertoires in cytomegalovirus infection. TCRdb called the reads again in MiXCR, with one record for every CDR3 protein. The sample yields around 290,000 distinct CDR3 sequences, about 26% seen once. The sequenced material came from PBMCs. The receptors derive from a human donor in good health (CMV status not recorded). Some clones in this sample may be carry-over from other donors' samples.

Only a few counts were recorded for this clonotype. V gene TRBV29-1 combines with J gene TRBJ2-5; TRBD1 might be the D (6 bases). The CDR3 covers 15 residues. V gave up 0 bases and J gave up 5 bases, with 16 bases separating them. The germline V gene has CDR1 SQVTM and CDR2 ANQGSEA. The CDR3 region is CSVEDPGRGRETQYF. CDR3 bases: TGCAGCGTTGAAGATCCGGGCAGGGGAAGGGAGACCCAGTACTTC.

Here the CDR3 DNA reads TGTGCCAGCAGCTCTAGGGACAGGGGGATTGGCTACACCTTC. Encoded protein: CASSSRDRGIGYTF. This chain links TRBV11-2 with TRBJ1-2; 11 positions agree with TRBD1. The CDR3 runs to 14 residues. V shed 4 bases, J shed 7 bases, and the junction held 5 bases outside the gene matches. Looked up from germline, CDR1 is SGHAT and CDR2 is FQNNGV.

The chain is built from TRBV6-5 and TRBJ2-7, with D maybe TRBD2 (5 bases). Germline CDR1 reads MNHEY; CDR2 reads SVGAGI. This CDR3 is 14 amino acids long. V gave up 7 bases and J gave up 2 bases, with 15 bases separating them. CDR3 sequence (DNA): TGTGCCAGCAAGGAGGCGGGTTCCACCTACGAGCAGTACTTC. This sequence encodes CASKEAGSTYEQYF.

The gene calls are TRBV2 and TRBJ1-5; D gene uncertain. The CDR3 loop spans 13 amino acids. V was cut by 2 bases and J by 5 bases, with 7 bases left in between. The germline CDR1 and CDR2 sequences are SNHLY and FYNNEI. Here the CDR3 DNA reads TGTGCCAGCAGTGAATCAGAAGATCAGCCCCAGCATTTT. Translating gives CASSESEDQPQHF.

The table lists this clonotype with many counts. This chain connects TRBV15 to TRBJ2-5; 10 bases map to TRBD2. J lost 4 bases, V lost 5 bases, and 7 bases had no gene match. Germline CDR1 reads LNHNV; CDR2 reads YYDKDF (reference sequence). This CDR3 is 15 amino acids long. As DNA, the CDR3 is TGTGCCACCAGCGGGGAAACTAGCGGGATAGAGACCCAGTACTTC. This encodes CATSGETSGIETQYF.

In its sample, this clonotype was seen many times. J is TRBJ1-5 and V is TRBV7-2; the D gene is possibly TRBD1 (5 bases). The CDR3 totals 13 residues. Germline CDR1 SGHTA, CDR2 FQGNSA. Trimming cost V 3 bases and J 4 bases, with 7 bases left between them. The CDR3 loop is CASSFRQNQPQHF. CDR3 sequence (DNA): TGTGCCAGCAGCTTTCGACAGAATCAGCCCCAGCATTTT.

This clonotype was found many times. The rearrangement uses TRBV4-1 and TRBJ1-2, with 11 bases matching TRBD1. Trimming took 0 bases from V and 8 from J; bases not matched to a gene: 5. This CDR3 has 15 amino acids. Germline V gives CDR1 MGHRA, CDR2 YSYEKL. CDR3 protein: CASSQEDRGLGGYTF. The CDR3, as DNA: TGCGCCAGCAGCCAAGAGGACAGGGGGCTTGGGGGCTACACCTTC.

The rearrangement links TRBV19 to TRBJ1-5; 10 bases map to TRBD1. Trimming at V came to 1 base and at J to 9 bases, leaving 6 bases not matched to a gene. The length of the CDR3 is 15 residues. CDR1 and CDR2 from the germline V gene are LNHDA and SQIVND (reference sequence). CDR3 nucleotides: TGTGCCAGTAGTATAGGGGACAGGGGCAAAGGGCCCCAGCATTTT. Translation: CASSIGDRGKGPQHF.

This clonotype was seen ten or more times. This chain joins TRBV7-2 and TRBJ2-1; no reliable D call. Germline V CDR1 and CDR2: SGHTA, FQGNSA. The CDR3 consists of 14 residues. Between the trimmed V and J ends, which lost 1 base and 7 bases, there was a span of 11 bases. CDR3 region: CASSLGVRFNEQFF. The CDR3 DNA is TGTGCCAGCAGCTTAGGGGTCCGTTTTAATGAGCAGTTCTTC.

This clonotype was counted between two and nine times. J is TRBJ2-1 and V is TRBV6-1; TRBD1 is a possible D gene (6 bases). The V gene's germline CDR1 is MNHNS and CDR2 SASEGT. CDR3 length: 15 amino acids. The V and J ends lost 7 bases and 4 bases respectively, with 17 bases between them. The CDR3 loop is CASIQRADSYNEQFF. The DNA of the CDR3 is TGTGCCAGCATCCAACGAGCGGACAGTTACAATGAGCAGTTCTTC.

The V call is TRBV6-1, the J call TRBJ1-5; D remains ambiguous. V lost 7 bases and J 1 base, leaving 8 bases between the germline ends. The CDR3 consists of 13 residues. Germline CDR1 is MNHNS and CDR2 is SASEGT. The CDR3 DNA is TGTGCCAGCAAGGGCAGGAGCAATCAGCCCCAGCATTTT. It specifies CASKGRSNQPQHF.

This clonotype has only one observation. The V call is TRBV30, the J call TRBJ2-2; D may correspond to TRBD1 or TRBD2 (5 bases each). The germline V gene has CDR1 GTSNPN and CDR2 SVGIG (reference sequence). Between the trimmed V and J ends, which lost 2 bases and 1 base, there was a span of 14 bases. The CDR3 is 16 residues long. As DNA, the CDR3 is TGTGCCTGGAGTAACCCCGGGACGGTGAACACCGGGGAGCTGTTTTTT. It yields the protein CAWSNPGTVNTGELFF.

This clonotype was seen a few times. This chain links TRBV20-1 with TRBJ2-5; D remains unclear. CDR3 length: 15 residues. Germline CDR1 DFQATT, CDR2 SNEGSKA (reference sequence). V shed 0 bases and J shed 2 bases, with 13 bases lying between them. The CDR3 DNA reads TGCAGTGCTAGAGATCCGTTGGTGGCTCAAGAGACCCAGTACTTC. Residues: CSARDPLVAQETQYF.

The chain couples TRBV10-3 to TRBJ2-1, with 8 positions matching TRBD2. V trimming: 10 bases; J trimming: 4 bases; junction bases outside the gene matches: 6. CDR3 length: 13 residues. CDR1 ENHRY and CDR2 SYGVKD come from the germline V gene. The CDR3 reads CATSGSTYNEQFF. DNA for the CDR3: TGTGCCACCAGCGGGAGTACTTACAATGAGCAGTTCTTC.